These T cell receptor beta chains were read from a single sample in a study of early T cells in non-severe SARS-CoV-2 infection. In TCRdb, the 5' RACE reads were re-called with MiXCR into one record per CDR3 protein. The sample shows about 80,000 distinct CDR3 sequences, roughly 12% of them seen only once. The sequencing here drew on whole blood, taken at baseline. Receptors were obtained from an adult who was a healthcare worker with PCR-confirmed SARS-CoV-2 infection or an uninfected control (not recorded which). The donor label of this sample is uncertain. The conserved cysteine and the conserved F or W are not part of the CDR3 here.

TRBV7-8	TRBJ2-5	ASSPGGIQETQY
TRBV19	TRBJ2-1	ASTWGLFNEQF
TRBV9	TRBJ2-1	ASSVETGGYNEQF
TRBV29-1	TRBJ2-7	SAMTFNPDRGQY
TRBV20-1	TRBJ1-3	SAQKQGAAGNTIY
TRBV9	TRBJ1-5	ASSDNPTAGGGEVNQPQH
TRBV4-2	TRBJ2-3	ASSQEGTREY
TRBV7-7	TRBJ2-5	ASSWDAFQETQY
TRBV9	TRBJ2-5	ASSVGDSPQKTQY
TRBV19	TRBJ2-5	ASSNPGLQETQY
TRBV21-1	TRBJ1-6	ASSKEALAPGLYNSPLH
TRBV20-1	TRBJ2-5	SAGVSGNLETQY
TRBV9	TRBJ2-6	ASSVAGVNVLT
TRBV29-1	TRBJ2-7	SVAIRWDEQY
TRBV20-1	TRBJ2-1	SAREGGPYNEQF
TRBV15	TRBJ2-3	ATSRGPGTQY
TRBV7-3	TRBJ2-3	ASSSGGSTDTQY
TRBV5-1	TRBJ2-1	ASSRTSGHYNEQF
TRBV20-1	TRBJ2-1	SPGTSVYNEQF
TRBV18	TRBJ2-7	ASSSTGFYEQY
TRBV7-2	TRBJ1-2	ASSLVVAGGYYGYT
TRBV7-3	TRBJ2-7	ANPRVPPVEQY
TRBV4-2	TRBJ1-1	ASSPDISYTEAF
TRBV3-1	TRBJ1-1	ASSQEQGWNTEAF
TRBV5-1	TRBJ2-3	ASSLAGTTDTQY
TRBV7-2	TRBJ1-1	ASSQKTGALGAF
TRBV18	TRBJ2-5	ASSLSGKETQY
TRBV6-1	TRBJ2-7	ASTIGQSRYEQY